The entry below describes one T cell receptor (beta chain). The specificity of this receptor is unknown. No much larger clone exists at a distance of one base, and base qualities are not known. TCRbeta CDR3 regions were amplified from genomic DNA by means of the immunoSEQ Assay, a bias-controlled multiplex PCR. In the authors' own workflow: Nucleated cell counts per sample were estimated from amplification of reference gene primers within the assay. To quantify the absolute abundance of each unique TCRbeta CDR3 rearrangement, sequence reads were collapsed and filtered. For each sample, productive Simpson clonality was calculated as the square root of Simpson's diversity index over productive rearrangements. TCRdb carries this immuneACCESS record with in-frame sequences only. Its versions omit some clonotypes, under half of them owing to an unresolved V gene in the studies checked, with the rest unexplained. V and J calls and clone size are as listed in that table; D and trimming were resolved from the DNA. Present in this sample are roughly 300,000 clones, roughly 85% of which were seen just once. The biggest ten clones account for roughly 2.6% of the sample.

The CDR3 runs 16 residues from the cysteine to the phenylalanine. Of all the DNA, just the CDR3 is kept, 48 bases in frame from base 1. Between the V and J ends, shortened by 4 bases and 3 bases respectively, the junction contains 18 bases. CDR1 and CDR2 (MNHNS, SASEGT) derive from the germline V gene. The sample belongs to a study of blood T cell repertoires in COVID-19 (TCRdb year 2020). Study-level background: Samples from collaborators originated in the United States, Italy and Spain and spanned both the acute and convalescent phases of COVID-19. The repertoires were released in a freely available public database meant as a resource for research on the immune response to SARS-CoV-2. The dataset comprised deeply sampled blood TCRbeta repertoires from subjects exposed to, actively infected with, or recovered from COVID-19. HLA class I and class II types, where available, came from metadata supplied by the sample provider rather than from assay-based typing. Sample metadata almost always included a de-identified subject ID, COVID-19 status, age in years and sex. The samples were drawn from the first 160 participants of the ongoing ImmuneRACE study and from 1,254 subjects provided by 6 global collaborators. The material from the prospective study consisted of cDNA or gDNA derived from T cells, B-cell-depleted T cells, or PBMCs.

Study-wide conclusions, independent of this receptor: How much clinical and demographic metadata was included differed by source and by participant, and the metadata was provided uncurated.

Enrolling through a virtual design, the prospective study's participants ranged in age from roughly 18 to 90 years and lived across 20 to 30 United States geographic areas. Cohort assignment in the prospective study relied on participant-reported clinical history from a screening survey and a study questionnaire. ImmuneRACE Cohort 3 recovered participants were defined by two consecutive negative NP/OP PCR tests, healthcare professional clearance, or symptom resolution. Mobile phlebotomists in the prospective study collected whole blood, serum and a nasopharyngeal or oropharyngeal swab from every participant. Over a roughly two-month period, participants in the prospective study had the option of providing additional blood draws and questionnaires. Blood samples from the prospective study were shipped frozen or at room temperature prior to DNA extraction.

The specimen was PBMCs or T cells enriched from blood (not recorded which). This TCR came from a woman aged 50 to 65 who had recovered from COVID-19. The sequence joins TRBV6-1 to TRBJ1-2, with the D gene call left open. The bases are TGTGCCAGCAGTGGGCGGGCCCTCAGCCGGGACTATGGCTACACCTTC. Translated, it reads CASSGRALSRDYGYTF.